The T cell receptor (beta chain) under discussion was sequenced for a study of human T cells and chemical hapten exposure (TCRdb year 2021). Notes on the research overall: For sensitization, 2% DPC in acetone was applied to a 2 cm by 2 cm area of upper inner arm skin. Peripheral blood TCR repertoire changes were tracked in vivo in alopecia patients during primary and secondary sensitization to the hapten diphenylcyclopropenone (DPC). Approximately 28 alopecia patients provided blood for TCR sequencing at one to four time points (pre-sensitization, 2, 6 and 24 weeks). From each blood RNA sample, both TCR alpha and TCR beta chains were sequenced. Patch testing was performed on the upper back with Finn chambers containing 0.01% DPC, and the patch tests were scored after 6 days according to International Contact Dermatitis Research Group standards. Patients additionally received weekly therapeutic DPC doses to the scalp throughout the roughly 26-week study period. Libraries were combined into a pool for sequencing, and differences in TCR yield between samples came mainly from small differences in library volumes within the pool. The mostly female patient cohort included alopecia areata with under or over 50% scalp involvement, alopecia totalis and alopecia universalis. Blood was sampled from patients pre-sensitization (week 0) and at 2, 6 and about 24 weeks after DPC sensitization. Results the study describes overall, beyond this receptor: Because every patient had alopecia, a presumed autoimmune disease, the patients' immune response might differ from that of healthy individuals. The number of PT1 expanded TCRs positively correlated with patch test score, significant at thresholds 8, 16 and 32 but not 4. Significantly more large CDR3 similarity clusters were formed by expanded TCRs than by pre-sensitization or healthy control sets, consistent with antigen-driven responses. Repeated subsampling changed both the strength of the expansion versus patch-test correlation and the threshold at which the correlation became significant. No change with DPC sensitization was found in the number of TCRs above 1 in 1000 frequency, and no evidence of global repertoire structure alterations was found.

The time point label here, explained by the study, means: patch test 2, 6 weeks after DPC sensitization. The intended sense of this specimen's treatment or condition label: therapeutic diphenylcyclopropenone sensitization with weekly scalp DPC. Total RNA was isolated from unfractionated whole blood collected in Tempus Blood RNA tubes. Blood at each patch-test visit was drawn before the patch test was applied. Patients were considered eligible if aged 18 to 70, diagnosed with alopecia and deemed suitable for DPC therapy, and patients were excluded if pregnant. As regards this clonotype: Its recognized antigen is unknown. Base qualities were left out, and no much larger clone turns up one base away.

Libraries were constructed by RACE. Sequenced using a NextSeq 500. Library preparation attached unique molecular identifiers to individual cDNA molecules for quantitative, reproducible TCR counting. On the authors' methods: The median number of TCRs per sample was some 100,000, ranging from 23,224 to 690,600. V, J and CDR3 annotation of the TCR reads was carried out using the Decombinator software suite. To make PS versus PT1 abundance plots, every sample was subsampled to the same number of TCRs (28,000). TCRs were defined as expanded if absent before sensitization and observed at least eight times at the 2-week time point. The public reads were quality trimmed at Q25 with fastp and then assembled into clones with MiXCR by TCRdb, keeping productive beta chains. Rows merge per CDR3 protein into single entries with the most common DNA and genes. TCRdb, rather than the study authors, made the V and J calls. Recorded for this sample are tens of thousands of distinct CDR3 sequences; 9.5% to 10% of them occurred a single time. Jointly, the top ten make up roughly 13% of the sample.

Relative to germline, V is missing 3 bases and J is missing 0 bases, with 0 bases of the junction outside any gene match. Spanning cysteine to phenylalanine, the CDR3 consists of 14 amino acids. CDR3 DNA is the only sequence kept; it has 42 bases, read in frame from the first base. The germline V gene yields SGHDT for CDR1 and YYEEEE for CDR2. The material sequenced was whole blood, taken in connection with sensitization to the hapten diphenylcyclopropenone (DPC). The chain uses TRBV5-6 and TRBJ1-1; the junction holds 9 bases that match TRBD1. The TCR sequence derives from a woman under 40 with alopecia areata. Some clones in this sample may be carry-over from other donors' samples. The CDR3 loop reads CASSWDRVNTEAFF. The base sequence is TGTGCCAGCAGCTGGGACAGGGTGAACACTGAAGCTTTCTTT.